The 4 T cell receptor beta chains reported below all come from one sample, sequenced in a study of long-term antiretroviral therapy in people with HIV. The run of the v3.0 immunoSEQ assay was at survey level. The assay was immunoSEQ multiplex PCR, and TCRdb's table has in-frame clones only and misses some. The sample holds some 27,000 clones, 84% seen once. The material was unsorted PBMCs, obtained 0.4 years after starting antiretroviral therapy. All receptors come from a man aged 18-30 years with HIV.

The CDR3 nucleotides are TGTGCCAGCAGTGACCCGCCGTCAGGGTCCCTCGAGCAGTACTTC. Encoded protein: CASSDPPSGSLEQYF. The rearrangement joins TRBV25-1 to TRBJ2-7, with D tentatively TRBD1 (5 bases). V lost 3 bases to trimming and J lost 6 bases, with 18 bases between them. The CDR3 sequence is 15 residues long. Germline CDR1 reads MGHDK; CDR2 reads SYGVNS.

CDR3 sequence: CASSPDYGTGEFGNTIYF. CDR3 DNA: TGTGCCAGCTCACCGGATTATGGGACAGGGGAATTTGGAAACACCATATATTTT. The gene calls are TRBV18 and TRBJ1-3; 10 nucleotides agree with TRBD1. V lost 3 bases, J lost 3 bases, and 11 bases stayed unmatched. Germline CDR1 is KGHSH and CDR2 is LQKENI. The CDR3 contains 18 residues.

The chain carries TRBV11-2 and TRBJ2-7; D might be TRBD1 (5 bases). CDR3 length: 15 residues. Germline CDR1 is SGHAT and CDR2 is FQNNGV. V lost 3 bases, J lost 0 bases, and 12 bases lay in between. Here the CDR3 DNA reads TGTGCCAGCAGCTTCCCTCGACAGAGCTCCTACGAGCAGTACTTC. It is translated as CASSFPRQSSYEQYF.

The DNA for the CDR3 is TGTGCCAGCAGTGCCTTCCGCGGTGGGAGAGGCTACGAGCAGTACTTC. This translates into CASSAFRGGRGYEQYF. V usage is TRBV27 and J usage is TRBJ2-7; D possibly corresponds to TRBD2 (5 bases). The CDR3 length is 16 residues. Between the trimmed V and J ends, which lost 5 bases and 3 bases, there was a span of 20 bases. Germline CDR1 reads MNHEY; CDR2 reads SMNVEV (reference sequence).